This TCR beta chain was recorded in a study of blood T cell repertoires in COVID-19. Sequenced by immunoSEQ multiplex PCR; TCRdb stores in-frame clones only, minus some. The sample contains under 300,000 clones, about 86% of which appear only once. This CDR3 comprises 14 residues. In germline, CDR1 is SEHNR, CDR2 FQNEAQ (reference sequence). Trimming pared 1 base from V and 4 bases from J, leaving 8 bases between. The receptor comes from a man between 60 and 75 years old with acute or convalescent COVID-19. This sequence joins TRBV7-9 and TRBJ2-4; D unresolved. Sequences were obtained from peripheral blood. The DNA for the CDR3 is TGTGCCAGCAGCTTAGGCGTTGCGAAAAACATTCAGTACTTC. Its protein is CASSLGVAKNIQYF.